These 26 T cell receptor beta chains came from one sample sequenced in a study of patients and donors after allogeneic stem cell transplantation. TCRdb re-called the RT-PCR reads through MiXCR, storing one row per CDR3 protein. This table has about 410,000 distinct CDR3 sequences, 16% appearing once. The sequencing sample was made of blood, either unsorted or a sorted T cell fraction (not recorded which). The source is a human donor who was either an allogeneic HSCT recipient or a stem cell or donor lymphocyte infusion donor (not recorded which). It is not recorded whose cells these are; they may come from a transplant donor.

The chain joins TRBV28 to TRBJ2-7; D is unresolved. V was pared by 4 bases and J by 3 bases, with 10 bases between. This CDR3 has 13 residues. Germline V gene lookup returns CDR1 MDHEN and CDR2 SYDVKM. CDR3 sequence: CASSYGGYYEQYF. As DNA, the CDR3 is TGTGCCAGCAGTTACGGCGGCTACTACGAGCAGTACTTC.

This clonotype was observed a few times. The V and J genes are TRBV23-1 and TRBJ2-2; D unresolved. TRBV23-1 is noted as an ORF with a role that remains uncertain. There are 13 residues in the CDR3. V was clipped by 6 bases and J by 9 bases, with 14 bases between them. This chain's CDR3 is CASRAPEFRELFF. Written as DNA, the CDR3 is TGCGCCAGCAGGGCTCCGGAATTTAGGGAGCTGTTTTTT.

This clonotype was detected only a few times. This chain links TRBV3-1 with TRBJ2-5, with D hard to call. The CDR3 is 15 residues long. The germline V gene has CDR1 LGHDT and CDR2 YNNKEL (reference sequence). V dropped 3 bases and J dropped 7 bases, with 18 bases sitting between them. DNA of the CDR3: TGTGCCAGCAGCCACAACGAGCTCAAGCATGGGACCCAGTACTTC. Translating gives CASSHNELKHGTQYF.

This clonotype has more than one count but fewer than ten. The J gene is TRBJ1-1, the V gene TRBV30; D is possibly TRBD1 (5 bases). The CDR3 is 10 residues long. Trimming shortened V by 8 bases and J by 7 bases, and 11 bases separated the two germline ends. CDR1 is GTSNPN and CDR2 is SVGIG in the germline V gene (reference sequence). The CDR3 spells CAGAQVEAFF. The DNA for the CDR3 is TGTGCCGGGGCCCAGGTTGAAGCTTTCTTT.

There are a few counts of this clonotype. The chain has TRBV29-1 and TRBJ2-2; D call uncertain. The CDR3 loop spans 13 amino acids. V gave up 6 bases and J gave up 2 bases, with 10 bases separating them. The V gene's germline CDR1 is SQVTM and CDR2 ANQGSEA. The CDR3 protein is CSVDGKNTGELFF. In DNA, the CDR3 is TGCAGCGTGGACGGCAAAAACACCGGGGAGCTGTTTTTT.

V is TRBV7-3 and J is TRBJ2-5, with TRBD2 identical over 10 bases. Germline lookup yields CDR1 SGHTA and CDR2 FQGTGA. With V trimmed by 5 bases and J by 5 bases, 8 bases remained unmatched. The CDR3 is 15 amino acids. The CDR3 is CASSPKRGGGETQYF. CDR3 nucleotide sequence: TGTGCCAGCAGCCCTAAGCGGGGGGGCGGGGAGACCCAGTACTTC. The full variable domain, completed using reference TRBV7-3 and TRBJ2-5, is GAGVSQTPSNKVTEKGKYVELRCDPISGHTALYWYRQSLGQGPEFLIYFQGTGAADDSGLPNDRFFAVRPEGSVSTLKIQRTERGDSAVYLCASSPKRGGGETQYFGPGTRLLVL.

This clonotype was detected only a few times. The chain uses TRBV10-3 and TRBJ1-1; tentatively, D is TRBD1 (6 bases). The V end was cut by 6 bases, the J end by 1 base, with 9 bases between. Per the germline V gene, CDR1 is ENHRY and CDR2 is SYGVKD. The length of the CDR3 is 13 residues. The CDR3 reads CAIRLDRNTEAFF. The CDR3 DNA is TGTGCCATCAGGCTGGACAGGAACACTGAAGCTTTCTTT.

As DNA, the CDR3 is TGCGCCAGCAGCAGCCCCACTGAAGCTTTCTTT. As protein: CASSSPTEAFF. The rearrangement uses TRBV4-1 and TRBJ1-1; D is unresolved. The CDR3 loop spans 11 amino acids. Per germline, CDR1 MGHRA and CDR2 YSYEKL. The ends were cut back, 5 bases at V and 4 bases at J, with 5 bases in the middle.

This clonotype came up a few times. The CDR3 loop reads CASSSRGQKGNEQFF. The CDR3 region has the DNA TGTGCCAGCAGTAGCCGGGGACAAAAGGGCAATGAGCAGTTCTTC. This chain joins TRBV27 and TRBJ2-1; perhaps TRBD1 as D (6 bases). V was clipped by 5 bases and J by 6 bases, with 17 bases between them. The germline CDR1 and CDR2 sequences are MNHEY and SMNVEV (reference sequence). CDR3 size: 15 residues.

This clonotype was seen only a few times. The rearrangement uses TRBV4-2 and TRBJ1-3; a weak D match, TRBD1 (5 bases). The CDR3 extends over 16 amino acids. Germline V lookup: CDR1 LGHNA, CDR2 YNFKEQ. Between the trimmed V and J ends, which lost 0 bases and 5 bases, there was a span of 14 bases. The CDR3 DNA follows: TGTGCCAGCAGCCAAGATTTAACAGGCCTTCGAAACACCATATATTTT. Its protein product is CASSQDLTGLRNTIYF.

The chain links TRBV6-5 to TRBJ2-1; D tentatively reads TRBD1 or TRBD2 (5 bases each). The germline CDR1 and CDR2 sequences are MNHEY and SVGAGI. The CDR3 length is 18 residues. V was trimmed by 0 bases and J by 4 bases, leaving 19 bases between them. This CDR3 reads CASSYSSTGLAGYNEQFF. The CDR3 nucleotides read TGTGCCAGCAGTTACTCGAGTACGGGGCTAGCAGGTTACAATGAGCAGTTCTTC.

This rearrangement joins TRBV20-1 to TRBJ2-3; 11 bases map to TRBD2. V shed 3 bases, J shed 1 base, and the junction held 6 bases outside the gene matches. CDR1 is DFQATT and CDR2 is SNEGSKA in the germline V gene (reference sequence). This CDR3 has 16 amino acids. In DNA form, the CDR3 reads TGCAGTGCTAGGGACCCACTAGCGGGGGGCACAGATACGCAGTATTTT. Its protein is CSARDPLAGGTDTQYF.

The chain joins TRBV6-1 to TRBJ2-1; 10 bases fit TRBD2. The germline V gene encodes CDR1 MNHNS and CDR2 SASEGT. This CDR3 has 16 amino acids. J gave up 8 bases and V 6 bases, and 13 bases lay outside the gene matches. The CDR3 loop reads CASSDSLAGDLHEQFF. In nucleotides, the CDR3 is TGTGCCAGCAGCGACTCTCTAGCGGGAGATCTACATGAGCAGTTCTTC.

The V gene is TRBV5-1, the J gene TRBJ2-7; 8 bases line up with TRBD1. The junction had 20 bases not matched to a gene; V was cut back by 0 bases and J by 12 bases. Germline assignment: CDR1 SGHRS and CDR2 YFSETQ. The CDR3 runs to 17 residues. CDR3 loop: CASSLEGQGRWGGILYF. The CDR3 DNA sequence: TGCGCCAGCAGCTTGGAAGGACAGGGAAGATGGGGCGGGATCCTGTACTTC.

At least ten counts were recorded for this clonotype. The chain couples TRBV7-2 to TRBJ1-5, with D unclear. There are 14 residues in the CDR3. The germline V gene encodes CDR1 SGHTA and CDR2 FQGNSA. The V gene lost 3 bases and the J gene lost 2 bases, with 8 bases spanning the gap. CDR3 amino acids: CASSLVQGNQPQHF. CDR3 in DNA: TGTGCCAGCAGCTTGGTGCAGGGCAATCAGCCCCAGCATTTT.

The J gene is TRBJ2-3, the V gene TRBV7-6; a weak D match, TRBD1 (5 bases). The CDR3 covers 15 residues. The V and J ends lost 0 bases and 0 bases respectively, with 7 bases between them. Germline CDR1 reads SGHVS; CDR2 reads FNYEAQ. The CDR3 DNA reads as TGTGCCAGCAGCTTAGCCGCAGGGAGCACAGATACGCAGTATTTT. Amino acids: CASSLAAGSTDTQYF.

The chain links TRBV2 to TRBJ2-1; 12 nucleotides align to TRBD2. The germline CDR1 and CDR2 sequences are SNHLY and FYNNEI. CDR3 length: 16 amino acids. V dropped 5 bases and J dropped 8; count of bases not matched to a gene: 10. CDR3 DNA sequence: TGTGCCAGCAGTCTAGCGGGGGGGGGTCTCGGATATGAGCAGTTCTTC. This translates into CASSLAGGGLGYEQFF. Full variable domain (rest looked up from reference TRBV2 and TRBJ2-1): EPEVTQTPSHQVTQMGQEVILRCVPISNHLYFYWYRQILGQKVEFLVSFYNNEISEKSEIFDDQFSVERPDGSNFTLKIRSTKLEDSAMYFCASSLAGGGLGYEQFFGPGTRLTVL.

The rearrangement joins TRBV6-1 to TRBJ2-7; a weak D match, TRBD2 (6 bases). This CDR3 is built from 16 residues. Germline V gene lookup returns CDR1 MNHNS and CDR2 SASEGT. Trimming cost V 6 bases and J 3 bases, with 21 bases left between them. CDR3 DNA sequence: TGTGCCAGCAGGCACGGGGGAGTCCAGCGGGTCTACGAGCAGTACTTC. Translating gives CASRHGGVQRVYEQYF.

The rearrangement links TRBV10-3 to TRBJ2-1; D unresolved. V shed 7 bases and J shed 0 bases, with 10 bases lying between them. The CDR3 has 14 residues. CDR1 and CDR2 (germline): ENHRY, SYGVKD. The DNA of the CDR3 is TGTGCCATCAAGGCCACGAGCTCCTACAATGAGCAGTTCTTC. This codes for CAIKATSSYNEQFF.

This chain joins TRBV20-1 and TRBJ2-1; 7 bases align to TRBD1. J was trimmed by 1 base and V by 2 bases; bases with no gene match: 11. This CDR3 contains 17 residues. Per germline, CDR1 DFQATT and CDR2 SNEGSKA (reference sequence). CDR3 region: CSARNRGLAVSYNEQFF. Here the CDR3 DNA reads TGCAGTGCTAGAAATAGGGGGCTAGCTGTTTCCTACAATGAGCAGTTCTTC.

The J gene is TRBJ2-1, the V gene TRBV7-9; D is unclear. The CDR3 has 12 residues. The germline V gene has CDR1 SEHNR and CDR2 FQNEAQ (reference sequence). V was cut by 7 bases and J by 6 bases, with 10 bases left in between. CDR3 residues: CASTDAFNEQFF. DNA for the CDR3: TGTGCCAGCACCGACGCATTCAATGAGCAGTTCTTC.

This clonotype was seen a few times. The chain is built from TRBV24-1 and TRBJ2-1, with 11 nucleotides matching TRBD1. V shed 0 bases, J shed 1 base, and the junction held 1 base outside the gene matches. The CDR3 extends over 17 amino acids. CDR1 and CDR2 from the germline V gene are KGHDR and SFDVKD. The CDR3 sequence: CATSDLGTGGSYNEQFF. CDR3 DNA: TGTGCCACCAGTGATTTGGGGACAGGGGGTTCCTACAATGAGCAGTTCTTC.

This clonotype appeared many times. The CDR3 region is CASSQEARGWTEAFF. The DNA of the CDR3 is TGCGCCAGCAGCCAAGAGGCGAGGGGATGGACTGAAGCTTTCTTT. V usage is TRBV4-3 and J usage is TRBJ1-1; D is perhaps TRBD1 (5 bases). V was cut by 0 bases and J by 5 bases, with 13 bases left in between. This CDR3 comprises 15 residues. Germline lookup yields CDR1 LGHNA and CDR2 YSLEER.

This chain joins TRBV20-1 and TRBJ2-3; TRBD1 is a possible D gene (6 bases). This CDR3 is 11 amino acids long. Per germline, CDR1 DFQATT and CDR2 SNEGSKA (reference sequence). V was shortened by 5 bases and J by 5 bases, with 8 bases between the two germline ends. In DNA, the CDR3 is TGCAGTGCTCAGGACAGAGATACGCAGTATTTT. As protein: CSAQDRDTQYF.

The rearrangement links TRBV28 to TRBJ2-7; 7 nucleotides agree with TRBD1. The germline V gene has CDR1 MDHEN and CDR2 SYDVKM. Trimming cost V 4 bases and J 1 base; bases outside gene matches: 10. CDR3 size: 16 residues. As DNA, the CDR3 is TGTGCCAGCAGTTGGGGGACAGACCAGTTTTCCTACGAGCAGTACTTC. It yields the protein CASSWGTDQFSYEQYF.

This clonotype was counted only a few times. The chain recombines TRBV7-3 with TRBJ2-7, with TRBD1 identical over 7 bases. The CDR3 has 13 residues. Unmatched junction bases numbered 8, after V lost 5 bases and J lost 7 bases. CDR1 is SGHTA and CDR2 is FQGTGA in the germline V gene. The CDR3 bases are TGTGCCAGCAGCGCGGACAGGAACACGGAGCAGTACTTC. Its protein product is CASSADRNTEQYF.